The T cell receptor (beta chain) under discussion was sequenced for a study of CD8 T cells in ankylosing spondylitis. General observations from the study: Disease-linked clones bore a CD8+ phenotype and were relatively rare in peripheral blood. Within ankylosing spondylitis blood, a TCR beta motif made up of seven to nine highly homologous variants appeared to be characteristic.

In this sample, this clonotype turned up a few times. Antigen specificity is unknown. TCRdb passed the 5' RACE reads through MiXCR, listing each CDR3 protein once. The sample yields hundreds of thousands of distinct CDR3 sequences, around 21% seen once. The CDR3 extends over 17 amino acids. CDR1 ENHRY and CDR2 SYGVKD come from the germline V gene. With 6 bases removed from V and 1 base from J, the gap between germline ends came to 21 bases. This clonotype was obtained from a female donor with ankylosing spondylitis or in good health (not recorded which). The source material was blood, either unsorted or a sorted T cell fraction (not recorded which). This chain uses TRBV10-3 with TRBJ1-1, with D unresolved. CDR3 nucleotide sequence: TGTGCCATCAGCCACCAGGCTGAACTAAAGTCGAACACTGAAGCTTTCTTT. This translates into CAISHQAELKSNTEAFF.